The 5 T cell receptor beta chains below were found in one sample sequenced in a study of T-cell memory formation after mild COVID-19. TCRdb recomputed calls from the 5' RACE reads with MiXCR, one row per CDR3 protein. The table lists about 170,000 distinct CDR3 sequences, roughly 13% of them singletons. Sequencing used PBMCs or a T cell subset sorted from them (not recorded which). Source of these receptors: a man aged 18 to 35 who had mild COVID-19 (a few samples of this study predate the infection). Cell type and time point are not known.

The V call is TRBV7-2, the J call TRBJ2-5; no reliable D call. The CDR3 covers 14 residues. V dropped 5 bases and J dropped 2 bases, with 12 bases sitting between them. The germline V gene encodes CDR1 SGHTA and CDR2 FQGNSA. The DNA for the CDR3 is TGTGCCAGCAGCCCTCTTGGGGTTCAAGAGACCCAGTACTTC. Protein product: CASSPLGVQETQYF.

A few counts support this clonotype. V is TRBV7-6 and J is TRBJ2-3, with TRBD2 matching over 8 bases. The J segment lost 6 bases and the V segment lost 1 base, leaving 6 bases of the junction unmatched. In germline, CDR1 is SGHVS, CDR2 FNYEAQ. The CDR3 loop spans 15 amino acids. CDR3 region: CASSLGGLGSDTQYF. The CDR3 region has the DNA TGTGCCAGCAGCTTAGGGGGACTAGGATCGGATACGCAGTATTTT.

A few counts support this clonotype. The gene calls are TRBV7-3 and TRBJ1-1; D unclear. Germline CDR1 is SGHTA and CDR2 is FQGTGA. Trimming left V 1 base short and J 4 bases short, with 10 bases between. The CDR3 covers 14 residues. The CDR3 protein is CASSLSAGSTEAFF. The CDR3 DNA sequence: TGTGCCAGCAGCTTAAGTGCGGGGAGCACTGAAGCTTTCTTT.

This clonotype was found a few times. The CDR3 region is CASSYRLSNSPLHF. CDR3 sequence (DNA): TGTGCCAGCAGTTACCGTCTGTCCAATTCACCCCTCCACTTT. The V and J genes are TRBV6-5 and TRBJ1-6; D is uncertain. The CDR3 spans 14 residues. Trimming removed 2 bases from V and 7 bases from J, with 9 bases in between. Per germline, CDR1 MNHEY and CDR2 SVGAGI.

This clonotype was picked up a small number of times. The chain has TRBV27 and TRBJ1-1, with D uncertain. V gave up 4 bases and J gave up 5 bases, with 8 bases separating them. The CDR3 loop spans 12 amino acids. Germline CDR1 and CDR2: MNHEY and SMNVEV (reference sequence). The CDR3 loop reads CASSSWGTEAFF. The CDR3 bases are TGTGCCAGCAGTTCGTGGGGTACTGAAGCTTTCTTT.